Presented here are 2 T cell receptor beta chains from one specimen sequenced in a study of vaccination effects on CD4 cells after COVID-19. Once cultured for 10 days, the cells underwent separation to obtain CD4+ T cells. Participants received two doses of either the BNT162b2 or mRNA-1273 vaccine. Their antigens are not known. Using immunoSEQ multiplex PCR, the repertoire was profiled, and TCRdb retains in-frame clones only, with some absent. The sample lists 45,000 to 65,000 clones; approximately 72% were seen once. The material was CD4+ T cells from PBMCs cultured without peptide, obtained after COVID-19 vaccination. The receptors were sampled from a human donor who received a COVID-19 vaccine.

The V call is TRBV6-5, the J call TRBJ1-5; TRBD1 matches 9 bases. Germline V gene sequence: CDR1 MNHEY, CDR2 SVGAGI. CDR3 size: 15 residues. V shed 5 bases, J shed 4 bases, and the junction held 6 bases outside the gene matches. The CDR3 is CASSRTGVGNQPQHF. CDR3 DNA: TGTGCCAGCAGTCGGACAGGGGTAGGGAATCAGCCCCAGCATTTT.

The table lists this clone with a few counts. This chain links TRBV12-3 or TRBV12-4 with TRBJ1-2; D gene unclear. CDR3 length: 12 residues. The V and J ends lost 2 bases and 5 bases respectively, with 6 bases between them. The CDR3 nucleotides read TGTGCCAGCAGTTTACAGGAGTATGGCTACACCTTC. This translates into CASSLQEYGYTF.